Presented here are 10 T cell receptor beta chains from one specimen sequenced in a study of T cell clonality in common variable immunodeficiency. The assay was immunoSEQ multiplex PCR, and TCRdb's table has in-frame clones only and misses some. This sample has about 37,000 clones, each found more than once. The sequenced sample consisted of peripheral blood mononuclear cells. Receptors originate from a person aged 18 to 75 in good health.

This clone was seen many times. The sequence runs out 3 residues before the end of the CDR3; the remainder is reconstructed from the germline J gene. The chain combines TRBV12-3 or TRBV12-4 with TRBJ2-3, with TRBD2 matching 11 bases. This CDR3 has 18 residues. V lost 3 bases and J lost 0; bases outside the gene matches: 8. Incomplete CDR3 DNA: TGTGCCAGCAGTTTTCCGCTAGCGGGGGGATCCAGCACAGATACG. Translating it yields CASSFPLAGGSSTDT. The complete CDR3 reads CASSFPLAGGSSTDTQYF.

At least ten counts were recorded for this clone. The read halts 3 residues ahead of the CDR3 end, with the missing end drawn from the germline J gene. The chain couples TRBV6-2 or TRBV6-3 to TRBJ1-1, with D unresolved. CDR1 and CDR2 (germline): MNHEY, SVGEGT. The CDR3 is made up of 11 amino acids. Incomplete CDR3 DNA: TGTGCCAGCAGTTACTTCGGGGAA. Protein sequence: CASSYFGE. The entire CDR3 is CASSYFGEAFF.

At least ten counts were recorded for this clone. The CDR3 is cut off 3 residues early in the read; its end comes from the germline J gene. V is TRBV20-1 and J is TRBJ2-2; D is uncertain. CDR1 DFQATT and CDR2 SNEGSKA come from the germline V gene (reference sequence). This CDR3 has 13 residues. Trimming cost V 0 bases and J 4 bases, with 6 bases left between them. This CDR3 is CSARDGGTGELFF. The sequenced part of the CDR3 DNA is TGCAGTGCTAGAGACGGTGGCACCGGGGAG.

Points on this clone: The read halts 3 residues ahead of the CDR3 end, with the missing end drawn from the germline J gene. This sample also contains other DNA sequences that code for the same CDR3. The V and J genes are TRBV2 and TRBJ1-1; 7 bases fit TRBD1. The junction had 4 bases not matched to a gene; V was cut back by 6 bases and J by 0 bases. CDR3 size: 14 residues. Germline V gene data show CDR1 as SNHLY and CDR2 as FYNNEI. This CDR3 is CASREGQLNTEAFF. The sequenced part of the CDR3 DNA is TGTGCCAGCAGAGAGGGACAGTTGAACACTGAA.

This clone was observed a handful of times. The CDR3 goes on 3 residues after the read ends, and that part is filled in from the germline J gene. The chain joins TRBV19 to TRBJ2-3, with D tentatively TRBD2 (5 bases). CDR1 and CDR2 (germline): LNHDA, SQIVND (reference sequence). CDR3 length: 14 amino acids. The sequenced CDR3 bases are TGTGCCAGTAGTATAGGCGGGTACCAAGAGACG. Its protein product is CASSIGGYQET. The entire CDR3 is CASSIGGYQETQYF.

This clone was detected many times. Sequence at one end of the junction differs from germline and may be a read error. The sequence runs out 3 residues before the end of the CDR3; the remainder is reconstructed from the germline J gene. Other DNA sequences of this sample code for an identical CDR3. The chain joins TRBV7-7 to TRBJ2-7, with 10 nucleotides matching TRBD1. The CDR3 is made up of 15 amino acids. Germline V gene lookup returns CDR1 SSHAT and CDR2 FNYEAQ (reference sequence). CDR3 region: CASSLGQGGPYEQYF. Incomplete CDR3 DNA: TGTGCTAGCAGCTTAGGACAGGGGGGCCCCTACGAG.

Points on this clone: From the germline J gene comes the end of the CDR3, since the read stops 3 residues before it. The J gene is TRBJ1-2, the V gene TRBV5-6; 10 bases match TRBD1. This CDR3 has 14 residues. The germline gives CDR1 SGHDT, CDR2 YYEEEE. The covered CDR3 bases are TGTGCCAGCAGCTCCCGGGACAGGGGCAACGAC. Translated: CASSSRDRGND. The full-length CDR3 reads as CASSSRDRGNDYTF. Variable domain in full (rest from reference TRBV5-6 and TRBJ1-2): DAGVTQSPTHLIKTRGQQVTLRCSPKSGHDTVSWYQQALGQGPQFIFQYYEEEERQRGNFPDRFSGHQFPNYSSELNVNALLLGDSALYLCASSSRDRGNDYTFGSGTRLTVV.

This clone was detected a few times. Coverage ceases 3 residues before the CDR3 finishes, and the germline J gene fills in the end. The chain combines TRBV4-2 with TRBJ2-7; D may be TRBD2 (6 bases). CDR1 is LGHNA, CDR2 YNFKEQ, per germline. This CDR3 is built from 16 residues. Trimming removed 0 bases at V and 6 bases at J, with 18 bases between. CDR3 DNA, as far as it was read: TGTGCCAGCAGCCAAGATCCGGAGGGCCTAAGGGTCGAG. Its protein product is CASSQDPEGLRVE. The full CDR3 protein is CASSQDPEGLRVEQYF.

This clone was found many times. Read data end 3 residues before the CDR3 end; the end is taken from the germline J gene. V usage is TRBV6-1 and J usage is TRBJ1-2; no clear D gene. The germline V gene encodes CDR1 MNHNS and CDR2 SASEGT. The CDR3 runs to 16 residues. The V end was cut by 4 bases, the J end by 2 bases, with 17 bases between. CDR3 amino acids: CASSVRSVGQNYGYTF. The part of the CDR3 DNA that was read is TGTGCCAGCAGTGTGCGAAGTGTGGGCCAGAACTATGGC.

This clone occurred many times. The read is 3 residues too short to cover the CDR3 end, so that end is filled in from the germline J gene. This sample includes further DNA sequences coding for the same CDR3. This chain joins TRBV30 and TRBJ1-5; maybe TRBD1 (6 bases). The V end lost 0 bases, the J end lost 4 bases, and 7 bases lay between the germline ends. Germline V gene data show CDR1 as GTSNPN and CDR2 as SVGIG (reference sequence). This CDR3 has 13 amino acids. CDR3 in amino acids: CAWSVQGNQPQHF. Incomplete CDR3 DNA: TGTGCCTGGAGTGTGCAGGGGAATCAGCCC.